This entry lists 16 T cell receptor beta chains sequenced from one sample in a study of blood T cell repertoires in COVID-19 (dated by TCRdb to the early 2020s). Preparation of the library involved the immunoSEQ multiplex PCR assay. The clones in this table, taken by TCRdb from immuneACCESS, are in-frame only. Not every clone is retained; where verified, under half of the shortfall comes from an unresolved V gene, and the cause of the rest is unknown. This sample holds around 260,000 clones; approximately 83% were observed only once. The ten largest clones capture approximately 12% of the sample. Specimen: peripheral blood. These receptors originate from a human donor in a cohort sampled during active COVID-19.

This chain links TRBV27 with TRBJ2-1; 8 nucleotides match TRBD1. J was trimmed by 2 bases and V by 5 bases; bases with no gene match: 5. The CDR3 loop spans 15 amino acids. The germline CDR1 and CDR2 sequences are MNHEY and SMNVEV (reference sequence). DNA of the CDR3: TGTGCCAGCAGTCTACGGACAGGGACCTACAATGAGCAGTTCTTC. Residues: CASSLRTGTYNEQFF.

The V call is TRBV4-3, the J call TRBJ2-3; 7 positions match TRBD1. Germline V gene sequence: CDR1 LGHNA, CDR2 YSLEER. With 4 bases clipped from V and 0 bases from J, the junction kept 4 bases outside the gene matches. This CDR3 is 15 amino acids long. Here the CDR3 DNA reads TGCGCCAGCAGCCTAGGACAGGCTAGCACAGATACGCAGTATTTT. Its protein is CASSLGQASTDTQYF.

The gene calls are TRBV7-8 and TRBJ2-5, with TRBD2 matching over 7 bases. V gave up 3 bases and J gave up 9 bases; unmatched junction bases: 7. The germline V gene has CDR1 SGHVS and CDR2 FQNEAQ. The length of the CDR3 is 13 residues. The CDR3 reads CASSFDGRGAQYF. DNA for the CDR3: TGTGCCAGCAGCTTTGACGGACGGGGGGCCCAGTACTTC.

The rearrangement joins TRBV4-3 to TRBJ2-5; a possible D gene is TRBD1 (5 bases). Trimming pared 0 bases from V and 4 bases from J, leaving 6 bases between. CDR1 LGHNA and CDR2 YSLEER come from the germline V gene. This CDR3 spans 13 amino acids. CDR3 sequence (DNA): TGCGCCAGCAGCCAAGATGACAGAGAGACCCAGTACTTC. This encodes CASSQDDRETQYF.

The rearrangement uses TRBV7-9 and TRBJ2-5; tentatively, D is TRBD2 (5 bases). The CDR3 runs to 15 residues. In germline, CDR1 is SEHNR, CDR2 FQNEAQ (reference sequence). V was trimmed by 0 bases and J by 4 bases, leaving 12 bases between them. The CDR3 coding sequence is TGTGCCAGCAGCTTAGCGCCAAGCGGTCTAGAGACCCAGTACTTC. Protein: CASSLAPSGLETQYF.

The V and J genes are TRBV19 and TRBJ2-1, with TRBD2 as a possible D gene (5 bases). The CDR3 covers 13 residues. CDR1 is LNHDA, CDR2 SQIVND, per germline (reference sequence). V was shortened by 5 bases and J by 9 bases, with 14 bases between the two germline ends. CDR3 amino acids: CASSQQRGLEQFF. The CDR3 DNA reads as TGTGCCAGTAGTCAGCAAAGAGGGCTTGAGCAGTTCTTC.

This chain uses TRBV19 with TRBJ2-3; 10 bases fit TRBD2. The ends lost 3 bases at V and 3 bases at J; junction bases unmatched: 3. The CDR3 has 15 residues. CDR1 and CDR2 (germline): LNHDA, SQIVND (reference sequence). The CDR3: CASSILAGGTDTQYF. CDR3 bases: TGTGCCAGTAGTATCTTAGCGGGAGGAACAGATACGCAGTATTTT.

This chain links TRBV19 with TRBJ2-5; tentative D call: TRBD1 (6 bases). Trimming took 5 bases from V and 0 from J, leaving 16 bases between them. This CDR3 is built from 16 residues. Germline lookup yields CDR1 LNHDA and CDR2 SQIVND (reference sequence). CDR3 nucleotides: TGTGCCAGTAGTCTACGCGGACAGAGCTACCAAGAGACCCAGTACTTC. Amino acids: CASSLRGQSYQETQYF.

The chain has TRBV7-6 and TRBJ2-7; 7 nucleotides line up with TRBD2. Germline V gene lookup returns CDR1 SGHVS and CDR2 FNYEAQ. The V and J ends lost 1 base and 4 bases, in that order; junction bases with no gene match: 4. The CDR3 length is 14 residues. In DNA form, the CDR3 reads TGTGCCAGCAGCTTAGGCGGGAGCGTATACGAGCAGTACTTC. Protein product: CASSLGGSVYEQYF.

The count of this clone is one. V gene TRBV5-1 combines with J gene TRBJ2-7, with a weak D call TRBD1 (6 bases). The CDR3 extends over 15 amino acids. Trimming removed 0 bases from V and 2 bases from J, with 12 bases in between. The germline V gene has CDR1 SGHRS and CDR2 YFSETQ. The CDR3 spells CASSLDRVSAYEQYF. The CDR3 bases are TGCGCCAGCAGCTTGGACAGGGTGTCCGCCTACGAGCAGTACTTC.

The CDR3 is CASSVASGGGPFGDTQYF. For the CDR3, the DNA is TGTGCCAGCAGCGTAGCTTCTGGGGGGGGTCCTTTTGGGGATACGCAGTATTTT. The chain carries TRBV9 and TRBJ2-3; TRBD2 matches 7 bases. V lost 0 bases and J lost 6; bases outside the gene matches: 16. This CDR3 contains 18 residues. The germline V gene encodes CDR1 SGDLS and CDR2 YYNGEE.

The chain uses TRBV19 and TRBJ2-5; D perhaps matches TRBD2 (7 bases). V was trimmed by 4 bases and J by 2 bases, leaving 11 bases between them. The germline gives CDR1 LNHDA, CDR2 SQIVND (reference sequence). This CDR3 has 14 amino acids. CDR3: CASSRAGQQETQYF. CDR3 bases: TGTGCCAGTAGTAGAGCGGGACAACAAGAGACCCAGTACTTC.

This rearrangement joins TRBV7-3 to TRBJ2-7, with D possibly matching TRBD1 (6 bases). Germline V gene sequence: CDR1 SGHTA, CDR2 FQGTGA. Trimming left V 2 bases short and J 2 bases short, with 13 bases between. CDR3 length equals 15 residues. DNA for the CDR3: TGTGCCAGCAGCTTATTCGGGACAACCCCCTACGAGCAGTACTTC. Its translation is CASSLFGTTPYEQYF.

This CDR3 is CASSYKGRHNQPQHF. The CDR3 DNA is TGTGCCAGCAGTTATAAAGGCAGGCACAATCAGCCCCAGCATTTT. The rearrangement uses TRBV6-6 and TRBJ1-5; D remains ambiguous. Trimming shortened V by 3 bases and J by 3 bases, and 12 bases separated the two germline ends. This CDR3 spans 15 amino acids. CDR1 is MNHNY and CDR2 is SVGAGI in the germline V gene (reference sequence).

A few counts support this clone. The chain couples TRBV5-1 to TRBJ2-1; 16 nucleotides match TRBD2. The CDR3 extends over 16 amino acids. Germline V gives CDR1 SGHRS, CDR2 YFSETQ. V trimming: 4 bases; J trimming: 5 bases; junction bases outside the gene matches: 3. In nucleotides, the CDR3 is TGCGCCAGCAGCCGGGGACTAGCGGGAGGGAACAATGAGCAGTTCTTC. It encodes CASSRGLAGGNNEQFF. Filled out from reference TRBV5-1 and TRBJ2-1, the complete variable domain reads KAGVTQTPRYLIKTRGQQVTLSCSPISGHRSVSWYQQTPGQGLQFLFEYFSETQRNKGNFPGRFSGRQFSNSRSEMNVSTLELGDSALYLCASSRGLAGGNNEQFFGPGTRLTVL.

The J gene is TRBJ1-5, the V gene TRBV5-6; D perhaps matches TRBD1 (5 bases). The CDR3 contains 15 residues. V lost 2 bases to trimming and J lost 5 bases, with 14 bases between them. The germline V gene encodes CDR1 SGHDT and CDR2 YYEEEE. The CDR3 region is CASSFVDSPDQPQHF. The CDR3 bases are TGTGCCAGCAGCTTCGTCGACAGCCCCGATCAGCCCCAGCATTTT.